This TCR beta chain derives from a study of CD8+ T cells in alopecia areata. Noted treatment: oral pan-JAK inhibitor, 5-10 mg twice daily. CDR3 length: 15 amino acids. Germline V gives CDR1 MNHEY, CDR2 SVGAGI. V was shortened by 8 bases and J by 0 bases, with 13 bases between the two germline ends. Overall study findings and caveats: Scalp clonality and expanded CD8+ clones among the top 100 showed significant decreases with tofacitinib.

Turning to this clone: Antigen specificity is unknown.

Following extraction, RNA underwent reverse transcription to cDNA, which served as the sequencing template. Profiling relied on immunoSEQ multiplex PCR, and the TCRdb table lists in-frame clones only, not all of them. The sample yields about 210,000 clones, approximately 40% seen once. The receptor comes from a human donor with alopecia areata. V usage is TRBV6-5 and J usage is TRBJ2-2; D remains ambiguous. The sequences come from CD4+ T cells sorted from blood, collected at approximately week 37, from a patient treated with tofacitinib. The CDR3 loop is CASRLLAANTGELFF. In nucleotides, the CDR3 is TGTGCCAGCCGTTTGTTGGCAGCGAACACCGGGGAGCTGTTTTTT.